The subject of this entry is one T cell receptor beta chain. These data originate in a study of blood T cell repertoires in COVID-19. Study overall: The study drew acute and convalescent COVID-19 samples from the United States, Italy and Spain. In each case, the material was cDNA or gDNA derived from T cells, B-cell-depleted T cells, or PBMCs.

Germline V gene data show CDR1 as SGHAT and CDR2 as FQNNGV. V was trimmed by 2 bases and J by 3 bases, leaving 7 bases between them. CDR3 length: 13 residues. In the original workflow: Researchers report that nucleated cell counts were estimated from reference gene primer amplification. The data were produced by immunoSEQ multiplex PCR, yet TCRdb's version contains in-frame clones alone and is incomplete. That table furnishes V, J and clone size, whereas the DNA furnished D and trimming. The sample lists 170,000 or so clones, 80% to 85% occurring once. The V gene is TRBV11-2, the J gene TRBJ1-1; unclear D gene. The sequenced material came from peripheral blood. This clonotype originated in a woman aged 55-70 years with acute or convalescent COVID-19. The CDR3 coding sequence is TGTGCCAGCAGCTTATACCTAGACACTGAAGCTTTCTTT. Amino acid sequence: CASSLYLDTEAFF.